Below, one TCR beta chain is given with its context. This clonotype came up many times. No cognate antigen has been identified for it. No base quality values were provided; no much bigger clone lies one nucleotide off. The source of the sample is a study of glioma-infiltrating T cells (dated by TCRdb to about 2016). Describing the broader study: Sequencing of TCR alpha- and beta-chain repertoires was performed on glioma tissue, on non-neoplastic brain tissue, and on matched peripheral blood mononuclear cells. To measure divergence between tissue and blood T-cell populations, each tissue-infiltrating repertoire was compared with the peripheral blood repertoire of the same patient. The paired cohort comprised three low-grade glioma patients, about eight primary glioblastoma patients and three non-glioma patients contributing non-neoplastic brain tissue. Study-wide findings and limitations: Group comparisons rested on small numbers: three non-neoplastic, three low-grade glioma and fewer than 10 glioblastoma patients. Very few CDR3 sequences were found to be shared between tissue and blood, and this scarcity was attributed to high CDR3 diversity and limited sampling. VJ-independent divergence between tissue and blood was below expectation in non-neoplastic patients but above expectation in all gliomas, especially low-grade gliomas.

The iRepertoire nested amplicon-rescue multiplex PCR (arm-PCR) platform was used to amplify TCR alpha and beta CDR3 regions from RNA. For one-step reverse transcription and amplification, about 100-450 ng of tissue mRNA or PBMC total RNA was used as input. Following bead purification, Illumina adapters were added through a secondary multiplex PCR, and the libraries were then gel-purified between 200 and 400 bp. Demultiplexing relied on internal 6-nucleotide barcodes carried by the libraries. Sequencing of libraries was performed on an Illumina MiSeq with 2x220 or 2x250 nucleotide paired-end reads. The source study handled its data this way. FLASH 1.2.11 was used to merge paired reads, and BWA-MEM then aligned the reads to the GRCh37 human genome before TRA and TRB reads were extracted. An IMGT-derived reference of cassette sequences and CDR3 motifs, with pseudogenes included, was used for V and J assignment. Three-frame translation of reads was performed, and productive CDR3s were defined as those with a C...FGXG motif and no stop codons. Clonotypes were defined as unique combinations of V-J cassette pair and CDR3 amino acid sequence. Reads were filtered by Hamming distance, with the threshold set by the sequence error rate of each sample in mapped regions. In-frame beta chains were kept once TCRdb had trimmed the public reads at Q25 with fastp and called clones with MiXCR. Duplicate CDR3 protein sequences are folded into a single record with the most common DNA and genes. TCRdb, not the original authors, processed these V and J calls. The sample records 100,000 to 150,000 distinct CDR3 sequences, roughly 23% of which are singletons. Of the sample, 13% to 15% is held by the ten largest clones.

The germline V gene supplies CDR1 LGHNA and CDR2 YNFKEQ. The CDR3 runs 14 residues from the cysteine to the phenylalanine. Only the CDR3 region is kept as DNA, spanning 42 bases read in frame from base 1. The junction shows trimming of 0 bases on V and 2 bases on J, plus 7 bases between the germline ends. The clonotype originates from a human donor with low-grade glioma or glioblastoma, undergoing nonglioma brain surgery, or in good health (not recorded which). The sequencing sample was made of glioma tissue, nonneoplastic brain tissue, or PBMCs (not recorded which). Rearrangement joined TRBV4-2 to TRBJ2-5; the D segment cannot be called with confidence. The bases read TGTGCCAGCAGCCAAGATCCGGTTCAAGAGACCCAGTACTTC. The resulting protein is CASSQDPVQETQYF.